This is a list of T cell receptor beta chains from one sample in a study of cytomegalovirus exposure and HLA in healthy donors. This table comes from immunoSEQ multiplex PCR, and its TCRdb copy is limited to in-frame clones, with some not included. The sample lists hundreds of thousands of clones, around 90% occurring once. The sequencing input was PBMCs. The source is a woman under 40 in good health and CMV-seronegative. CDR3s include the opening cysteine and the closing phenylalanine or tryptophan. Each record gives: clone size, D gene, V gene, J gene, CDR3 DNA, CDR3 protein. A D gene is named only where the DNA matches it firmly. Where a row states a size, it is once, few, many or the class of an expanded clone; other rows omit it.

>NA|TRBD2|TRBV10-3|TRBJ2-5
TGTGCCACGAGCCAAGCGGGAGGAGAGACCCAGTACTTC
CATSQAGGETQYF
>NA|NA|TRBV6-5|TRBJ2-6
TGTGCCAGCAGCTCGGGTGGGTCTGGGGCCAACGTCCTGACTTTC
CASSSGGSGANVLTF
>few|NA|TRBV7-2|TRBJ2-2
TGTGCCAGCAGCATATCTTCGGCCGGGGAGCTGTTTTTT
CASSISSAGELFF
>NA|NA|TRBV30|TRBJ2-2
TGTGCCTGGAGATGGACAGCATCGAACACCGGGGAGCTGTTTTTT
CAWRWTASNTGELFF
>NA|TRBD1|TRBV5-1|TRBJ2-7
TGCGCCAGCAGCTTGGCCTCCGGGACAGGCCGCTCCTACGAGCAGTACTTC
CASSLASGTGRSYEQYF
>NA|NA|TRBV11-1|TRBJ2-7
TGTGCCAGCAGCTCGTCCCTCGACGACTCCTACGAGCAGTACTTC
CASSSSLDDSYEQYF
>once|NA|TRBV6-1|TRBJ1-2
TGTGCCAGCAGTGAAGGGGCAGGCAAACACTATGGCTACACCTTC
CASSEGAGKHYGYTF
>NA|NA|TRBV4-3|TRBJ2-2
TGCGCCAGCAGCCAAGACTACAGTCGAAACACCGGGGAGCTGTTTTTT
CASSQDYSRNTGELFF
>NA|NA|TRBV5-4|TRBJ2-2
TGTGCCAGCAGCTTTACCAGGGGCGACACCGGGGAGCTGTTTTTT
CASSFTRGDTGELFF
>NA|NA|TRBV5-6|TRBJ2-7
TGTGCCAGCAGCTTGATAGGGTACGAGCAGTACTTC
CASSLIGYEQYF
>NA|NA|TRBV19|TRBJ2-3
TGTGCCAGTAGTATAGCGGCGGATTTTAGCACAGATACGCAGTATTTT
CASSIAADFSTDTQYF
>few|NA|TRBV19|TRBJ1-1
TGTGCCAGTAGTACCACCTCGAGGCAGGAAGCTTTCTTT
CASSTTSRQEAFF
>NA|NA|TRBV5-1|TRBJ1-4
TGCGCCAGCAGAGCCCTACCGGGCAAGGGACTGTTTTTT
CASRALPGKGLFF
>NA|TRBD1|TRBV7-8|TRBJ2-6
TGTGCCAGCAGAGCTGGACAGGGGGCGTCTCTCTCTGGGGCCAACGTCCTGACTTTC
CASRAGQGASLSGANVLTF
>once|NA|TRBV28|TRBJ2-1
TGTGCCAGCAGCCCACGTGGGCGGAAAACCTACAATGAGCAGTTCTTC
CASSPRGRKTYNEQFF
>NA|NA|TRBV11-2|TRBJ2-6
TGTGCCAGCAGCTTAGTAGGATTCGCAGCTGGGGCCAACGTCCTGACTTTC
CASSLVGFAAGANVLTF
>NA|TRBD2|TRBV19|TRBJ2-1
TGTGCCAGTAGTTTCGGACTAGCGAGCAATGAGCAGTTCTTC
CASSFGLASNEQFF
>NA|TRBD1|TRBV11-2|TRBJ1-1
TGTGCCAGCACCCCATCCCAGGGGGGAAACACTGAAGCTTTCTTT
CASTPSQGGNTEAFF
>NA|NA|TRBV6-6|TRBJ2-2
TGTGCCAGCAGCCCCAGGCGCGGGGCCGGGGAGCTGTTTTTT
CASSPRRGAGELFF
>NA|TRBD2|TRBV4-2|TRBJ2-3
TGTGCCAGCAGCCAAGTAGCGGGAGGGTCAGATACGCAGTATTTT
CASSQVAGGSDTQYF